The sequence of this TCR beta chain was determined in a study of blood T cell repertoires in COVID-19. This CDR3 has 15 residues. The V gene lost 3 bases and the J gene lost 4 bases, with 13 bases spanning the gap. The germline V gene encodes CDR1 LNHDA and CDR2 SQIVND (reference sequence). In the study's own analysis: Counts of nucleated cells, estimated from reference gene primer amplification, were obtained. Measured with immunoSEQ multiplex PCR; TCRdb has only the in-frame clones, and not every one. V and J calls and clone size follow that table, whereas D and trimming were derived from the DNA. The sample lists about 74,000 clones; 90% were seen once.

The chain carries TRBV19 and TRBJ1-5; D unclear. Sequenced sample: peripheral blood. The source is a man in his forties or fifties with acute or convalescent COVID-19. In nucleotides, the CDR3 is TGTGCCAGTAGTATTGTATCGGGATCGAATCAGCCCCAGCATTTT. It codes for CASSIVSGSNQPQHF. The full variable domain, in which reference TRBV19 and TRBJ1-5 provide the parts outside the CDR3, is DGGITQSPKYLFRKEGQNVTLSCEQNLNHDAMYWYRQDPGQGLRLIYYSQIVNDFQKGDIAEGYSVSREKKESFPLTVTSAQKNPTAFYLCASSIVSGSNQPQHFGDGTRLSIL.